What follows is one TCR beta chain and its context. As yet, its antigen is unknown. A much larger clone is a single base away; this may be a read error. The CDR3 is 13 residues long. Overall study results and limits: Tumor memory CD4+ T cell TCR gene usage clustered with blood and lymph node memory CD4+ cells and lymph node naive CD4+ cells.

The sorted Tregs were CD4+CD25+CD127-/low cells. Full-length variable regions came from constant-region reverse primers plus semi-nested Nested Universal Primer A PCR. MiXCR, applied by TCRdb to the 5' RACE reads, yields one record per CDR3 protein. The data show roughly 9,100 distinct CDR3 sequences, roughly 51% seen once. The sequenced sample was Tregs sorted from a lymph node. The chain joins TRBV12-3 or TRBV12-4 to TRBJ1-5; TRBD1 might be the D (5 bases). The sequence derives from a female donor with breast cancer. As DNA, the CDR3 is TGTGTCAGCAGGGCGGGTACGGGGGTGGCCCAGCATTTT. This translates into CVSRAGTGVAQHF.